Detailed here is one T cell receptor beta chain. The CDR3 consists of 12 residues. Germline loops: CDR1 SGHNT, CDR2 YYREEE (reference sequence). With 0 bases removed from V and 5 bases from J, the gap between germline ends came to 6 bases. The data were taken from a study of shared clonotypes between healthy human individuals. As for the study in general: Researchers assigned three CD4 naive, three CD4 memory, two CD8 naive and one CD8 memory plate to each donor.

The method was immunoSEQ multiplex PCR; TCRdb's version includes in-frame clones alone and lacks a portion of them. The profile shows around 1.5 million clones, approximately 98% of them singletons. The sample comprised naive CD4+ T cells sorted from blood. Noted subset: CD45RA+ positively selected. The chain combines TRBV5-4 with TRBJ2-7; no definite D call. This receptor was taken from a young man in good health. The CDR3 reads CASSLGPDEQYF. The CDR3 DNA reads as TGTGCCAGCAGCTTGGGCCCAGACGAGCAGTACTTC.